Below are 12 T cell receptor beta chains sequenced from a single sample in a study of blood T cell repertoires in COVID-19. The method was immunoSEQ multiplex PCR; TCRdb's version includes in-frame clones alone and lacks a portion of them. This sample has 210,000 or so clones, with roughly 84% found just once. Sequencing used peripheral blood. The receptors derive from a middle-aged woman who had recovered from COVID-19.

The chain combines TRBV24-1 with TRBJ2-5; the match to TRBD1 covers 10 bases. There are 15 residues in the CDR3. CDR1 and CDR2 (germline): KGHDR, SFDVKD. Trimming cost V 4 bases and J 4 bases; bases outside gene matches: 5. CDR3: CATSDPTGGGETQYF. The CDR3 coding sequence is TGTGCCACCAGTGACCCGACAGGGGGCGGAGAGACCCAGTACTTC.

CDR3 amino acids: CASSLSLLAGVLQYF. CDR3 nucleotide sequence: TGTGCCAGCAGTTTATCGCTGCTAGCGGGAGTTTTGCAGTACTTC. The V gene is TRBV27, the J gene TRBJ2-7; 10 bases align to TRBD2. The V gene's germline CDR1 is MNHEY and CDR2 SMNVEV (reference sequence). V lost 0 bases, J lost 9 bases, and 8 bases stayed unmatched. This CDR3 has 15 amino acids.

The rearrangement joins TRBV9 to TRBJ1-5; D gene ambiguous. The CDR3 consists of 13 residues. V was trimmed by 4 bases and J by 1 base, leaving 6 bases between them. CDR1 is SGDLS and CDR2 is YYNGEE in the germline V gene. CDR3 bases: TGTGCCAGCAGCCCGACAAGCAATCAGCCCCAGCATTTT. Its protein product is CASSPTSNQPQHF.

The sample holds one count of this clone. V and J are TRBV15 and TRBJ1-5; D gene uncertain. This CDR3 spans 15 amino acids. The germline CDR1 and CDR2 sequences are LNHNV and YYDKDF (reference sequence). V lost 4 bases and J 2 bases, leaving 12 bases between the germline ends. The CDR3 DNA reads TGTGCCACCAGCATCCTTGGGGAGGGCAATCAGCCCCAGCATTTT. Amino acids: CATSILGEGNQPQHF.

The gene calls are TRBV29-1 and TRBJ2-4; 7 bases line up with TRBD1. CDR1 and CDR2 (germline): SQVTM, ANQGSEA. With 5 bases clipped from V and 9 bases from J, the junction kept 1 base outside the gene matches. The CDR3 consists of 10 residues. CDR3 amino acids: CSVRQGIQYF. Written as DNA, the CDR3 is TGCAGCGTTCGACAGGGCATTCAGTACTTC.

The V gene is TRBV9, the J gene TRBJ1-1, with D perhaps TRBD1 (5 bases). Germline values: CDR1 SGDLS, CDR2 YYNGEE. The CDR3 is 14 residues long. The ends were cut back, 4 bases at V and 4 bases at J, with 14 bases in the middle. Written as DNA, the CDR3 is TGTGCCAGCAGCTCTCAGGGTAGCGGCACTGAAGCTTTCTTT. Residues: CASSSQGSGTEAFF.

This chain joins TRBV29-1 and TRBJ2-6, with 13 bases aligning to TRBD2. Germline values: CDR1 SQVTM, CDR2 ANQGSEA. V shed 6 bases and J 0 bases; nucleotides not matched to a gene: 8. The CDR3 is 18 amino acids. DNA of the CDR3: TGCAGCGTGGCCGGGACTAGCGGGGCCGGCTCTGGGGCCAACGTCCTGACTTTC. The encoded protein is CSVAGTSGAGSGANVLTF.

In its sample, this clone was seen once. Other DNA sequences in the sample encode the same CDR3. This chain uses TRBV7-9 with TRBJ1-5, with a weak D call TRBD1 (5 bases). The V end lost 1 base, the J end lost 0 bases, and 10 bases lay between the germline ends. The CDR3 covers 16 residues. Germline lookup yields CDR1 SEHNR and CDR2 FQNEAQ (reference sequence). As DNA, the CDR3 is TGTGCCAGCAGCTTAGGGGGCTTTTATAGCAATCAGCCCCAGCATTTT. It codes for CASSLGGFYSNQPQHF.

The chain carries TRBV30 and TRBJ1-3, with D unresolved. The ends were cut back, 2 bases at V and 1 base at J, with 3 bases in the middle. Looked up from germline, CDR1 is GTSNPN and CDR2 is SVGIG (reference sequence). The CDR3 covers 12 residues. CDR3 protein: CAWSISGNTIYF. In nucleotides, the CDR3 is TGTGCCTGGAGTATATCTGGAAACACCATATATTTT.

The chain employs TRBV14 and TRBJ1-5; no clear D gene. The CDR3 spans 12 residues. Trimming pared 1 base from V and 6 bases from J, leaving 4 bases between. Looked up from germline, CDR1 is SGHDN and CDR2 is FVKESK. The CDR3: CASSQGSQPQHF. The CDR3 DNA follows: TGTGCCAGCAGCCAAGGGAGTCAGCCCCAGCATTTT.

This CDR3 reads CASSPTGEGDTQYF. CDR3 nucleotides: TGTGCCAGCTCCCCTACGGGGGAGGGAGATACGCAGTATTTT. The rearrangement uses TRBV18 and TRBJ2-3, with 7 bases fitting TRBD2. CDR3 length: 14 amino acids. CDR1 and CDR2 (germline): KGHSH, LQKENI. Trimming cost V 6 bases and J 5 bases; bases outside gene matches: 8.

The genes are TRBV27 and TRBJ1-5, with D unresolved. Germline V lookup: CDR1 MNHEY, CDR2 SMNVEV (reference sequence). This CDR3 has 15 residues. Trimming removed 5 bases at V and 6 bases at J, with 17 bases between. CDR3 DNA sequence: TGTGCCAGCAGTCCCTCTGGTAGCTCCCGTCAGCCCCAGCATTTT. It encodes CASSPSGSSRQPQHF.